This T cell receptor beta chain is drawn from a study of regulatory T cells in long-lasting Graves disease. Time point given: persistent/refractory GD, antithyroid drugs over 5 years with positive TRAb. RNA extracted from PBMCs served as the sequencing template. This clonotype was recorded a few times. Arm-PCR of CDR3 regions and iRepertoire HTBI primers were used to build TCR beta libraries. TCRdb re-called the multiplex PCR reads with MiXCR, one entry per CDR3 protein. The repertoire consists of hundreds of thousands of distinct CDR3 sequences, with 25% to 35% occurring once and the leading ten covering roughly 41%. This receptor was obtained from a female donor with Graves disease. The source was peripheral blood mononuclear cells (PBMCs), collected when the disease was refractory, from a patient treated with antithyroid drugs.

Here the CDR3 reads CASSEYGEWLFF. Here the CDR3 DNA reads TGTGCCAGCAGTGAATATGGGGAGTGGCTGTTTTTT. This chain joins TRBV6-1 and TRBJ1-4, with unresolved D. The germline V gene has CDR1 MNHNS and CDR2 SASEGT. The V gene lost 2 bases and the J gene lost 14 bases, with 12 bases spanning the gap. This CDR3 is built from 12 residues.